These T cell receptor beta chains were read from a single sample in a study of T-cell reconstitution after alpha-beta-depleted transplantation in children. TCRdb passed the PCR reads through MiXCR, listing each CDR3 protein once. The sample shows about 500,000 distinct CDR3 sequences, approximately 30% of them seen only once. The material was PBMCs from the stem cell graft donor, obtained from the stem cell graft. Every receptor here comes from a human donor who donated a stem cell graft to a child with aplastic anemia. CDR3s include the opening cysteine and the closing phenylalanine or tryptophan. The D gene is left open where the match is weak. Size is stated for part of the rows, as once, few or many counts, or as a class when the clone is expanded.

V gene: TRBV18; J gene: TRBJ2-3; clone size: few; D gene: .; CDR3 protein: CASSPPDSRTDTQYF; CDR3 DNA: TGTGCCAGCTCACCACCGGACAGTAGAACAGATACGCAGTATTTT
V gene: TRBV3-1; J gene: TRBJ1-3; clone size: .; D gene: .; CDR3 protein: CASSQGWGGGNTIYF; CDR3 DNA: TGTGCCAGCAGCCAGGGATGGGGCGGTGGAAACACCATATATTTT
V gene: TRBV7-2; J gene: TRBJ2-3; clone size: once; D gene: TRBD1; CDR3 protein: CASSLNRQGAQDTQYF; CDR3 DNA: TGTGCCAGCAGCTTAAATCGACAGGGGGCTCAAGATACGCAGTATTTT
V gene: TRBV7-9; J gene: TRBJ2-7; clone size: .; D gene: TRBD2; CDR3 protein: CASSLASGSQEGYF; CDR3 DNA: TGTGCCAGCAGCTTAGCTAGCGGGAGTCAAGAGGGGTACTTC
V gene: TRBV11-2; J gene: TRBJ1-2; clone size: .; D gene: TRBD1; CDR3 protein: CASSLLTGNYGYTF; CDR3 DNA: TGTGCCAGCAGCCTGCTGACAGGGAACTATGGCTACACCTTC
V gene: TRBV6-2/TRBV6-3; J gene: TRBJ2-7; clone size: .; D gene: .; CDR3 protein: CASRPDRMGEQYF; CDR3 DNA: TGTGCCAGCAGACCCGACAGGATGGGGGAGCAGTACTTC
V gene: TRBV18; J gene: TRBJ1-6; clone size: .; D gene: TRBD1; CDR3 protein: CASSPDRDNSPLHF; CDR3 DNA: TGTGCCAGCTCACCGGACAGGGATAATTCACCCCTCCACTTT
V gene: TRBV20-1; J gene: TRBJ2-1; clone size: few; D gene: TRBD2; CDR3 protein: CSAESPSGTNEQFF; CDR3 DNA: TGCAGTGCTGAGTCCCCTAGCGGGACAAATGAGCAGTTCTTC
V gene: TRBV25-1; J gene: TRBJ2-7; clone size: once; D gene: .; CDR3 protein: CASSEGGWAASYEQYF; CDR3 DNA: TGTGCCAGCAGTGAAGGCGGTTGGGCAGCGAGTTACGAGCAGTACTTC
V gene: TRBV20-1; J gene: TRBJ1-5; clone size: .; D gene: .; CDR3 protein: CSANAGNQPQHF; CDR3 DNA: TGCAGTGCTAACGCGGGCAATCAGCCCCAGCATTTT
V gene: TRBV20-1; J gene: TRBJ2-5; clone size: few; D gene: .; CDR3 protein: CSARDLEGRKETQYF; CDR3 DNA: TGCAGTGCTAGAGATCTCGAGGGGCGCAAAGAGACCCAGTACTTC
V gene: TRBV12-3/TRBV12-4; J gene: TRBJ2-3; clone size: .; D gene: .; CDR3 protein: CASSSRAGATDTQYF; CDR3 DNA: TGTGCCAGCAGTTCTAGGGCAGGGGCCACAGATACGCAGTATTTT
V gene: TRBV29-1; J gene: TRBJ1-3; clone size: few; D gene: TRBD1; CDR3 protein: CSVVGTGGLVGNTIYF; CDR3 DNA: TGCAGCGTTGTGGGGACAGGGGGTTTGGTTGGAAACACCATATATTTT
V gene: TRBV11-2; J gene: TRBJ2-5; clone size: once; D gene: .; CDR3 protein: CASSTRESPRQIRETQYF; CDR3 DNA: TGTGCCAGCAGCACTCGAGAATCTCCACGGCAGATCCGAGAGACCCAGTACTTC
V gene: TRBV12-3/TRBV12-4; J gene: TRBJ1-4; clone size: few; D gene: .; CDR3 protein: CASTSEGRKLFF; CDR3 DNA: TGTGCCAGCACGTCGGAGGGTAGAAAACTGTTTTTT
V gene: TRBV5-1; J gene: TRBJ2-1; clone size: .; D gene: TRBD2; CDR3 protein: CASSWGLAGIRRNNEQFF; CDR3 DNA: TGCGCCAGCAGCTGGGGACTAGCGGGAATCCGTAGGAACAATGAGCAGTTCTTC
V gene: TRBV25-1; J gene: TRBJ1-1; clone size: .; D gene: .; CDR3 protein: CASSDSYGGQNTEAFF; CDR3 DNA: TGTGCCAGCAGTGATTCCTACGGCGGACAAAACACTGAAGCTTTCTTT
V gene: TRBV29-1; J gene: TRBJ1-2; clone size: .; D gene: TRBD1; CDR3 protein: CSVERIQGVYGYTF; CDR3 DNA: TGCAGCGTTGAAAGGATACAGGGGGTCTATGGCTACACCTTC
V gene: TRBV7-2; J gene: TRBJ1-4; clone size: .; D gene: TRBD1; CDR3 protein: CASSLGTANEKLSF; CDR3 DNA: TGTGCCAGCAGCTTGGGGACAGCTAATGAAAAACTGTCTTTT
V gene: TRBV15; J gene: TRBJ1-5; clone size: .; D gene: TRBD1; CDR3 protein: CATSREDRGGQPQHF; CDR3 DNA: TGTGCCACCAGCAGGGAGGACAGGGGAGGTCAGCCCCAGCATTTT
V gene: TRBV12-3/TRBV12-4; J gene: TRBJ2-5; clone size: few; D gene: .; CDR3 protein: CASSLVGKETQYF; CDR3 DNA: TGTGCCAGCAGTTTAGTCGGGAAAGAGACCCAGTACTTC
V gene: TRBV11-2; J gene: TRBJ1-1; clone size: .; D gene: TRBD1; CDR3 protein: CASRSRGAGGLNTEAFF; CDR3 DNA: TGTGCCAGCAGGTCAAGAGGGGCAGGGGGCTTGAACACTGAAGCTTTCTTT
V gene: TRBV6-5; J gene: TRBJ2-1; clone size: .; D gene: .; CDR3 protein: CASSYSTGTTNNEQFF; CDR3 DNA: TGTGCCAGCAGTTACTCCACGGGGACCACCAACAATGAGCAGTTCTTC
V gene: TRBV20-1; J gene: TRBJ1-1; clone size: few; D gene: TRBD1; CDR3 protein: CSASRGGGNTEAFF; CDR3 DNA: TGCAGTGCTAGCCGAGGGGGCGGGAACACTGAAGCTTTCTTT
V gene: TRBV4-3; J gene: TRBJ1-3; clone size: .; D gene: .; CDR3 protein: CASSQAGGLGGNTIYF; CDR3 DNA: TGCGCCAGCAGCCAAGCGGGGGGGCTGGGGGGAAACACCATATATTTT
V gene: TRBV5-1; J gene: TRBJ1-5; clone size: .; D gene: TRBD1; CDR3 protein: CASSSGQGDQPQHF; CDR3 DNA: TGCGCCAGCAGCTCTGGACAGGGGGACCAGCCCCAGCATTTT
V gene: TRBV19; J gene: TRBJ2-7; clone size: .; D gene: .; CDR3 protein: CASSMDGGVWAYEQYF; CDR3 DNA: TGTGCCAGTAGTATGGATGGCGGGGTTTGGGCCTACGAGCAGTACTTC
V gene: TRBV5-1; J gene: TRBJ2-3; clone size: .; D gene: TRBD2; CDR3 protein: CASKTPGGPIDTQYF; CDR3 DNA: TGCGCCAGCAAAACTCCGGGAGGGCCCATAGATACGCAGTATTTT
V gene: TRBV20-1; J gene: TRBJ2-1; clone size: few; D gene: .; CDR3 protein: CSASSPGLYNEQFF; CDR3 DNA: TGCAGTGCTAGTTCCCCGGGGCTGTACAATGAGCAGTTCTTC
V gene: TRBV4-3; J gene: TRBJ2-3; clone size: few; D gene: TRBD2; CDR3 protein: CASSQGGGTSGRTDTQYF; CDR3 DNA: TGCGCCAGCAGCCAAGGTGGGGGGACTAGCGGGAGAACAGATACGCAGTATTTT
V gene: TRBV5-1; J gene: TRBJ2-5; clone size: few; D gene: .; CDR3 protein: CASGPLGETQYF; CDR3 DNA: TGCGCCAGCGGCCCTCTCGGGGAGACCCAGTACTTC
V gene: TRBV5-1; J gene: TRBJ2-7; clone size: .; D gene: TRBD2; CDR3 protein: CASSSTRSGSSHEQYF; CDR3 DNA: TGCGCCAGCAGCTCTACGCGCAGCGGGAGTTCCCACGAGCAGTACTTC
V gene: TRBV20-1; J gene: TRBJ2-3; clone size: few; D gene: TRBD2; CDR3 protein: CSALLAGRLDTQYF; CDR3 DNA: TGCAGTGCTTTACTAGCGGGGAGGCTAGATACGCAGTATTTT
V gene: TRBV12-3/TRBV12-4; J gene: TRBJ1-3; clone size: few; D gene: .; CDR3 protein: CASSFGDTIYF; CDR3 DNA: TGTGCCAGCAGTTTCGGGGACACCATATATTTT
V gene: TRBV9; J gene: TRBJ1-1; clone size: once; D gene: .; CDR3 protein: CASSVASMNTEAFF; CDR3 DNA: TGTGCCAGCAGCGTAGCCAGCATGAACACTGAAGCTTTCTTT
V gene: TRBV12-3/TRBV12-4; J gene: TRBJ1-5; clone size: .; D gene: .; CDR3 protein: CASSWGDQPQHF; CDR3 DNA: TGTGCCAGCAGCTGGGGCGATCAGCCCCAGCATTTT